The 8 T cell receptor beta chains given below trace back to one sample, sequenced in a study of OX40 agonist ivuxolimab in advanced cancers. Only in-frame clones appear in the TCRdb table, and some are missing; sequencing was by immunoSEQ multiplex PCR. The sample gives about 40,000 clones, approximately 80% of which show up once; about 20% is in the top ten. Sequencing was performed on CD4+ or CD8+ T cells sorted from blood, taken in a trial of the OX40 agonist ivuxolimab. The receptors derive from an adult with an advanced solid tumor such as melanoma, head and neck, liver or kidney cancer.

This clone has a handful of counts. This rearrangement joins TRBV28 to TRBJ1-5, with D unclear. Germline CDR1 and CDR2: MDHEN and SYDVKM. V was shortened by 2 bases and J by 2 bases, with 10 bases between the two germline ends. The CDR3 spans 15 residues. The DNA of the CDR3 is TGTGCCAGCAGTTTACACGGGAGTGGCAATCAGCCCCAGCATTTT. Protein product: CASSLHGSGNQPQHF.

The V and J genes are TRBV2 and TRBJ1-5; D is unclear. The CDR3 is 16 residues long. CDR1 is SNHLY and CDR2 is FYNNEI in the germline V gene. Trimming shortened V by 6 bases and J by 4 bases, and 19 bases separated the two germline ends. CDR3 coding DNA: TGTGCCAGCAGCCCCGGAGGGTACCGGGAGAATCAGCCCCAGCATTTT. As protein: CASSPGGYRENQPQHF. The full variable domain, its missing parts supplied by reference TRBV2 and TRBJ1-5, is EPEVTQTPSHQVTQMGQEVILRCVPISNHLYFYWYRQILGQKVEFLVSFYNNEISEKSEIFDDQFSVERPDGSNFTLKIRSTKLEDSAMYFCASSPGGYRENQPQHFGDGTRLSIL.

This chain connects TRBV28 to TRBJ1-1, with D uncertain. The CDR3 has 14 residues. Germline V gene lookup returns CDR1 MDHEN and CDR2 SYDVKM. Trimming shortened V by 5 bases and J by 0 bases, and 10 bases separated the two germline ends. The CDR3 here is CASSPHGMNTEAFF. The CDR3 DNA is TGTGCCAGCAGTCCACATGGGATGAACACTGAAGCTTTCTTT.

This chain links TRBV19 with TRBJ2-1; D may be TRBD1 (6 bases). This CDR3 has 15 amino acids. V was shortened by 6 bases and J by 4 bases, with 16 bases between the two germline ends. In germline, CDR1 is LNHDA, CDR2 SQIVND (reference sequence). DNA for the CDR3: TGTGCCAGTAGCCTATCCCGGGACACTTACAATGAGCAGTTCTTC. The encoded protein is CASSLSRDTYNEQFF.

This clone was recorded a few times. This chain joins TRBV7-9 and TRBJ2-6; possible D gene TRBD2, 7 bases. V lost 11 bases and J 0 bases, leaving 11 bases between the germline ends. The CDR3 contains 14 residues. The germline V gene has CDR1 SEHNR and CDR2 FQNEAQ (reference sequence). The CDR3 spells CAGGARSGANVLTF. In DNA form, the CDR3 reads TGTGCCGGGGGGGCCCGCTCTGGGGCCAACGTCCTGACTTTC.

For the CDR3, the DNA is TGTGCCTGGAGTCCTGGACAGACCAATGAGCAGTTCTTC. It codes for CAWSPGQTNEQFF. This rearrangement joins TRBV30 to TRBJ2-1, with TRBD1 as a possible D gene (6 bases). Germline V gene data show CDR1 as GTSNPN and CDR2 as SVGIG (reference sequence). Trimming pared 2 bases from V and 6 bases from J, leaving 11 bases between. The CDR3 sequence is 13 residues long.

V gene TRBV11-2 combines with J gene TRBJ1-1, with 10 bases lining up with TRBD1. The CDR3 extends over 12 amino acids. The germline V gene encodes CDR1 SGHAT and CDR2 FQNNGV. Trimming at V came to 3 bases and at J to 11 bases, leaving 3 bases not matched to a gene. CDR3 bases: TGTGCCAGCAGCTTGACAGGGGGCGACGCTTTCTTT. It yields the protein CASSLTGGDAFF.

This chain links TRBV29-1 with TRBJ1-2, with D perhaps matching TRBD1 (5 bases). This CDR3 comprises 12 residues. Germline values: CDR1 SQVTM, CDR2 ANQGSEA. The ends were cut back, 6 bases at V and 2 bases at J, with 10 bases in the middle. CDR3 DNA: TGCAGCGTGGCGACAGCCAACTATGGCTACACCTTC. It encodes CSVATANYGYTF.